The rows below give T cell receptor beta chains drawn from one sample of a study of OX40 agonist ivuxolimab in advanced cancers. TCRdb's copy holds only in-frame clones and misses some; the assay was immunoSEQ multiplex PCR. The profile shows 67,000 or so clones, 85% of them singletons. The material was CD4+ or CD8+ T cells sorted from blood, obtained in a trial of the OX40 agonist ivuxolimab. All receptors come from an adult with an advanced solid tumor such as melanoma, head and neck, liver or kidney cancer. Both conserved end residues are part of each CDR3. The D gene is left open where the match is weak. Not every row has a clone size; where given, it reads once, few, many or a size class.

-,TRBV6-1,-,TRBJ2-3,TGTGCCAGCAGTGACGAACGAGGTCCCTACAAGGAAGATACGCAGTATTTT,CASSDERGPYKEDTQYF
TRBD2,TRBV27,-,TRBJ2-2,TGTGCCAGCAGTTTTAACCCCCTAGCGGGAGGTTGGGACGGGGAGCTGTTTTTT,CASSFNPLAGGWDGELFF
TRBD2,TRBV25-1,-,TRBJ2-3,TGTGCCAGCAGTGATTCGGCGGGAGGGCCAGATACGCAGTATTTT,CASSDSAGGPDTQYF
TRBD2,TRBV7-2,once,TRBJ2-5,TGTGCCAGCAGCTCGCTAGCGGGAGCTGGACAGACCCAGTACTTC,CASSSLAGAGQTQYF
-,TRBV10-3,-,TRBJ2-5,TGTGCCATCAGCCCTAGTTTAGAGACCCAGTACTTC,CAISPSLETQYF
TRBD1,TRBV4-1,-,TRBJ2-2,TGCGCCAGCAGCCAAGAGGCAGGGGGTTACGGCGGGGAGCTGTTTTTT,CASSQEAGGYGGELFF
-,TRBV10-3,-,TRBJ2-2,TGTGCCACCCAGAGAACAGGGTCGGACACCGGGGAGCTGTTTTTT,CATQRTGSDTGELFF
-,TRBV6-1,-,TRBJ2-2,TGTGCCAGCAGTCTCCGGGGCCGGACCGGGGAGCTGTTTTTT,CASSLRGRTGELFF
-,TRBV19,-,TRBJ2-6,TGTGCCAGTAGTATCTTGGGCTCTGGGGCCAACGTCCTGACTTTC,CASSILGSGANVLTF
TRBD1,TRBV27,-,TRBJ1-1,TGTGCCAGCAGCCGGGGACAGGGGGCAGGCACTGAAGCTTTCTTT,CASSRGQGAGTEAFF
-,TRBV11-2,-,TRBJ2-1,TGTGCCAGCAGCCGTGGGGTAGGTGAGCAGTTCTTC,CASSRGVGEQFF
-,TRBV7-9,-,TRBJ2-5,TGTGCCAGCAGCCCCAGACTAGAAAGAGAGACCCAGTACTTC,CASSPRLERETQYF
-,TRBV19,-,TRBJ1-2,TGTGCCAGTACCCCCACCGCGGGGGCAGGGTATGGCTACACCTTC,CASTPTAGAGYGYTF
TRBD1,TRBV7-2,-,TRBJ1-6,TGTGCCAGCAGCTCACGTTGGACAGGGGGAGATTCACCCCTCCACTTT,CASSSRWTGGDSPLHF
-,TRBV11-3,-,TRBJ2-3,TGTGCCAGCAGCGACCGAATAAGCAGCACAGATACGCAGTATTTT,CASSDRISSTDTQYF
-,TRBV7-9,-,TRBJ1-3,TGTGCCAGCAGCTTAGCTTTTGCTGGAAACACCATATATTTT,CASSLAFAGNTIYF
-,TRBV19,-,TRBJ2-3,TGTGCCAGTAGTATTCAGGGACGAGCCTCAACCCCAGATACGCAGTATTTT,CASSIQGRASTPDTQYF
-,TRBV19,once,TRBJ2-7,TGTGCCAGTAGGTCGGGGCTAGGGTACGAGCAGTACTTC,CASRSGLGYEQYF
-,TRBV15,once,TRBJ2-7,TGTGCCACCAGACAGGTTGGATCCTACGAGCAGTACTTC,CATRQVGSYEQYF
-,TRBV6-6,-,TRBJ2-3,TGTGCCAGCAGGGAGGATGGTACGCAGTATTTT,CASREDGTQYF
-,TRBV9,-,TRBJ2-1,TGTGCCAGCAGCCCACTAGCAGGGGGATCGTACAATGAGCAGTTCTTC,CASSPLAGGSYNEQFF
-,TRBV11-2,-,TRBJ1-1,TGTGCCAGCAGCTTTGGACAGTTGTCAGCTTTCTTT,CASSFGQLSAFF
-,TRBV11-2,-,TRBJ2-3,TGTGCCAGCAGCAGCACTAGACTCAGCACAGATACGCAGTATTTT,CASSSTRLSTDTQYF
-,TRBV30,-,TRBJ2-5,TGTGCCTGGAGGGCGTACCTGGAACCCCAAGAGACCCAGTACTTC,CAWRAYLEPQETQYF
-,TRBV11-3,-,TRBJ2-7,TGTGCCAGCAGCTCAGGCCCTTCGAGGGGGCAGTACTTC,CASSSGPSRGQYF
-,TRBV2,-,TRBJ1-5,TGTGCCAGCAGCCCCCTTCGGGAGGGAGTGGGTCAGCCCCAGCATTTT,CASSPLREGVGQPQHF
TRBD2,TRBV2,-,TRBJ2-1,TGTGCCAGCAGCCCGGGACTAGCGGGAGCCTACAATGAGCAGTTCTTC,CASSPGLAGAYNEQFF
-,TRBV6-5,-,TRBJ1-2,TGTGCCACCTCCAGGGGACCCTATGGCTACACCTTC,CATSRGPYGYTF
-,TRBV13,-,TRBJ2-1,TGTGCCAGCAGCTTGGGTGGGACGTTAAGCTCCTACAATGAGCAGTTCTTC,CASSLGGTLSSYNEQFF
-,TRBV21-1,-,TRBJ2-3,TGTGCCAGCAGCAAAAGTTTAGCTACCGACAGGGGACAAGATACGCAGTATTTT,CASSKSLATDRGQDTQYF
-,TRBV5-1,once,TRBJ2-3,TGCGCCAGCAGCTTGGGGGCAGATACGCAGTATTTT,CASSLGADTQYF
-,TRBV2,-,TRBJ2-3,TGTGCCAGCAGTTTAACGGGACGGGGCGGAGATACGCAGTATTTT,CASSLTGRGGDTQYF
TRBD1,TRBV6-1,-,TRBJ1-3,TGTGCCAGCAGTGGATCACAGGGGGACGGAAACACCATATATTTT,CASSGSQGDGNTIYF
-,TRBV18,-,TRBJ2-2,TGTGCCAGCTCTCCCAGACAGGACACCGGGGAGCTGTTTTTT,CASSPRQDTGELFF
-,TRBV29-1,-,TRBJ2-3,TGCAGCCCCCTTCTAGGGGGAGATACGCAGTATTTT,CSPLLGGDTQYF
-,TRBV27,-,TRBJ2-6,TGTGCCAGCAGTCACCCGGACCTTCCCAACGTCCTGACTTTC,CASSHPDLPNVLTF
-,TRBV5-4,-,TRBJ2-6,TGTGCCAGCAGCCAATCCCGGGACCTCAGCTCTGGGGCCAACGTCCTGACTTTC,CASSQSRDLSSGANVLTF
TRBD1,TRBV18,once,TRBJ2-3,TGTGCCAGCTCACCACCGGAGGGACAGGGGGATACGCAGTATTTT,CASSPPEGQGDTQYF
TRBD2,TRBV11-2,once,TRBJ2-7,TGTGCCAGCAGCTTACTAGCGGGAGGCTACGAGCAGTACTTC,CASSLLAGGYEQYF
-,TRBV16,-,TRBJ2-1,TGTGCCAGCAGCCCCGCGACTTACAATGAGCAGTTCTTC,CASSPATYNEQFF
-,TRBV18,-,TRBJ2-7,TGTGCCAGCTCACCTTCTTCGGAAACCTACGAGCAGTACTTC,CASSPSSETYEQYF
-,TRBV6-1,-,TRBJ2-3,TGTGCCAGCAGTGAACCCCTTCAGGGGCTTCCAGATACGCAGTATTTT,CASSEPLQGLPDTQYF